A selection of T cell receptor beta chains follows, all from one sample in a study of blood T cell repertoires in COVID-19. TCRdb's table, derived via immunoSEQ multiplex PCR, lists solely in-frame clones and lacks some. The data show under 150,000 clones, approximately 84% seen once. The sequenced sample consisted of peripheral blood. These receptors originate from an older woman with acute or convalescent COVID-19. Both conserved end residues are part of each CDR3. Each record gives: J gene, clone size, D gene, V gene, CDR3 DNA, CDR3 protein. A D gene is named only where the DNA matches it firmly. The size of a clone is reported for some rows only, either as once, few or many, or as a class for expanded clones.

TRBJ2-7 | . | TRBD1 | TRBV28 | TGTGCCAGCAGTTCCCGCTGGGACAGTATCTCCTACGAGCAGTACTTC | CASSSRWDSISYEQYF
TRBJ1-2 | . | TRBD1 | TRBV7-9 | TGTGCCAGCACCGGACAGGGAAGTGTAGGCTACACCTTC | CASTGQGSVGYTF
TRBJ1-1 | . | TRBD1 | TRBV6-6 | TGTGCCAGCAGCCTGACAGGGGAGGGCACTGAAGCTTTCTTT | CASSLTGEGTEAFF
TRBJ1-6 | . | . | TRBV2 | TGTGCCAGCAGTGAATTGGGGGCCTCTAATAATTCACCCCTCCACTTT | CASSELGASNNSPLHF
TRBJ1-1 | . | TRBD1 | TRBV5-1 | TGCGCCAGCAGCTTTACAGGGGACACTGAAGCTTTCTTT | CASSFTGDTEAFF
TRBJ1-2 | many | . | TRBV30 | TGTGTCTTGTGGGTAGGGGCAGGTGGCTACACCTTC | CVLWVGAGGYTF
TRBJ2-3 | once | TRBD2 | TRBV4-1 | TGCGCCAGCAGCCAAGGGTCCCTAGCGGGAGGAGTAGATACGCAGTATTTT | CASSQGSLAGGVDTQYF
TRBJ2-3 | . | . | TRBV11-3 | TGTGCCAGCAGCTTAGCTGGCGGGGATACGCAGTATTTT | CASSLAGGDTQYF
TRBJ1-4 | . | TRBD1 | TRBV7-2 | TGTGCCAGCAGCCAGGGGGGATGGGGACGGGCTAATGAAAAACTGTTTTTT | CASSQGGWGRANEKLFF
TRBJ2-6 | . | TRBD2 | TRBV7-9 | TGTGCCAGCAGCATCCGCGGGGGTTACTCTGGGGCCAACGTCCTGACTTTC | CASSIRGGYSGANVLTF
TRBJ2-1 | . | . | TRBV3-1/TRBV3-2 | TGTGCCAGCAGCCAAACCCAGGGCTCTTTAGCTGAGCAGTTCTTC | CASSQTQGSLAEQFF
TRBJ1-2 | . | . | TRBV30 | TGTGCCTGGAGTTATACAGGGAGTGGAGATGGCTACACCTTC | CAWSYTGSGDGYTF
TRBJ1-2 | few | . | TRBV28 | TGTGCCAGCAACTACCAAGGGGGGGTGGTAGGCTACACCTTC | CASNYQGGVVGYTF
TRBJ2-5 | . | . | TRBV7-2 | TGTGCCAGCAGCTCGGGATCAGCGGGTCCAGAGACCCAGTACTTC | CASSSGSAGPETQYF
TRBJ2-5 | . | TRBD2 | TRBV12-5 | TGTGCTAGTGGCCGGACTAGCGGCCAAGAGACCCAGTACTTC | CASGRTSGQETQYF
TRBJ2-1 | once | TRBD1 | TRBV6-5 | TGTGCCAGCAGCCGGGACAGGGTGAACAATGAGCAGTTCTTC | CASSRDRVNNEQFF
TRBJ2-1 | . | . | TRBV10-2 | TGCGCCAGCAGTGAGGGCAGTCCTAGCGCCTACAATGAGCAGTTCTTC | CASSEGSPSAYNEQFF
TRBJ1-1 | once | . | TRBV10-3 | TGTGCCATCAGTGAGGGATCGACGGGTCCGGGTAACACTGAAGCTTTCTTT | CAISEGSTGPGNTEAFF
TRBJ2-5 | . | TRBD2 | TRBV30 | TGTGCCTGGAGTGTCTCTTGGACTAGCGGGACTGAGGAGACCCAGTACTTC | CAWSVSWTSGTEETQYF